These 27 T cell receptor beta chains were sequenced from one sample in a study of CD8 T cells in Susac syndrome. With random hexamers, reverse transcription was performed on about 0.5 to 1 ug of RNA. TCRdb redid the calling of the immunoSEQ multiplex PCR reads with MiXCR, one entry per CDR3 protein. Of hundreds of thousands of distinct CDR3 sequences in the sample, 65% to 90% were seen once. Sequencing was performed on CD8+ T cells from PBMCs. The receptors derive from a human donor with multiple sclerosis.

The rearrangement joins TRBV4-3 to TRBJ2-5; D unclear. Germline CDR1 is LGHNA and CDR2 is YSLEER. The CDR3 runs to 14 residues. V lost 0 bases, J lost 5 bases, and 10 bases lay in between. As DNA, the CDR3 is TGCGCCAGCAGCCAAGATTGGATGGGGGAGACCCAGTACTTC. Protein product: CASSQDWMGETQYF.

J is TRBJ1-2 and V is TRBV9; TRBD1 might be the D (5 bases). Germline V gives CDR1 SGDLS, CDR2 YYNGEE. Trimming stripped 0 bases from V and 2 bases from J, with 20 bases between. CDR3 size: 18 residues. CDR3 sequence reads: CASSVDLLAGGFNYGYTF. DNA for the CDR3: TGTGCCAGCAGCGTAGATCTCTTGGCGGGGGGGTTCAACTATGGCTACACCTTC.

J is TRBJ2-5 and V is TRBV13; unclear D gene. V was cut by 0 bases and J by 11 bases, with 16 bases left in between. This CDR3 contains 14 residues. The V gene's germline CDR1 is PRHDT and CDR2 FYEKMQ (reference sequence). CDR3 sequence reads: CASSLGGRSYGQYF. In DNA form, the CDR3 reads TGTGCCAGCAGCTTAGGAGGACGGTCCTACGGGCAGTACTTC.

The genes are TRBV10-2 and TRBJ2-7; TRBD2 is a possible D gene (5 bases). This CDR3 has 14 residues. The V end was cut by 6 bases, the J end by 2 bases, with 14 bases between. Germline V CDR1 and CDR2: WSHSY, SAAADI. The CDR3 is CASSPTLAPYEQYF. The CDR3 region has the DNA TGCGCCAGCAGCCCGACTCTAGCCCCCTACGAGCAGTACTTC.

The CDR3 bases are TGTGCCAGCAGCTTGGCAGTTGGCAGGGCCTACAATGAGCAGTTCTTC. Encoded protein: CASSLAVGRAYNEQFF. V gene TRBV5-4 combines with J gene TRBJ2-1, with TRBD1 as a possible D gene (5 bases). This CDR3 comprises 16 residues. From germline, CDR1 is SGHNT and CDR2 YYREEE (reference sequence). V lost 0 bases and J lost 2, with 12 bases in between.

V is TRBV7-8 and J is TRBJ2-1; perhaps TRBD1 as D (5 bases). Germline V gives CDR1 SGHVS, CDR2 FQNEAQ. V lost 1 base and J 5 bases, leaving 12 bases between the germline ends. The CDR3 extends over 15 amino acids. The CDR3 loop reads CASSLVGDSNNEQFF. The CDR3 coding sequence is TGTGCCAGCAGCTTAGTCGGTGACAGTAACAATGAGCAGTTCTTC. The full variable domain, with the rest looked up from reference TRBV7-8 and TRBJ2-1, is GAGVSQSPRYKVAKRGQDVALRCDPISGHVSLFWYQQALGQGPEFLTYFQNEAQLDKSGLPSDRFFAERPEGSVSTLKIQRTQQEDSAVYLCASSLVGDSNNEQFFGPGTRLTVL.

The chain uses TRBV4-3 and TRBJ2-2; 8 positions agree with TRBD2. Germline V lookup: CDR1 LGHNA, CDR2 YSLEER. The CDR3 is 18 residues long. V was pared by 3 bases and J by 5 bases, with 14 bases of the junction left unmatched. For the CDR3, the DNA is TGCGCCAGCAGCCATCCACGCCAAGCGGGAGACGATACCGGGGAGCTGTTTTTT. Residues: CASSHPRQAGDDTGELFF.

This clonotype was recorded only once. The chain links TRBV19 to TRBJ1-3; possible D gene TRBD1, 5 bases. The CDR3 is made up of 16 amino acids. From germline, CDR1 is LNHDA and CDR2 SQIVND (reference sequence). Between the trimmed V and J ends, which lost 7 bases and 0 bases, there was a span of 16 bases. The CDR3 region has the DNA TGTGCCAGTACCGCGGAGGGACGGTACTCTGGAAACACCATATATTTT. Encoded protein: CASTAEGRYSGNTIYF.

The V gene is TRBV3-1, the J gene TRBJ1-1, with a possible D match to TRBD1 (5 bases). Trimming cost V 1 base and J 7 bases, with 10 bases left between them. Germline V CDR1 and CDR2: LGHDT, YNNKEL (reference sequence). This CDR3 has 13 residues. The CDR3 region is CASSQGRGDEAFF. In DNA, the CDR3 is TGTGCCAGCAGCCAAGGGAGGGGAGATGAAGCTTTCTTT.

This chain links TRBV5-4 with TRBJ1-2; TRBD1 aligns across 7 bases. The length of the CDR3 is 16 residues. Trimming removed 4 bases from V and 3 bases from J; junction bases left unmatched: 12. Per germline, CDR1 SGHNT and CDR2 YYREEE (reference sequence). CDR3 coding DNA: TGTGCCAGCAGCCCAAAACCGGGACAGCACTACTATGGCTACACCTTC. This codes for CASSPKPGQHYYGYTF.

The chain couples TRBV9 to TRBJ2-1; 13 bases line up with TRBD2. Trimming removed 3 bases from V and 5 bases from J; junction bases left unmatched: 2. Germline CDR1 is SGDLS and CDR2 is YYNGEE. The CDR3 has 15 amino acids. CDR3 sequence: CASSALAGGHNEQFF. The DNA for the CDR3 is TGTGCCAGCAGCGCACTAGCGGGAGGGCACAATGAGCAGTTCTTC.

This clonotype was seen only once. The rearrangement links TRBV6-1 to TRBJ2-2, with 7 bases fitting TRBD2. After removal of 7 bases from V and 4 bases from J, the junction contained 21 bases not matched to a gene. The CDR3 contains 19 residues. Germline V lookup: CDR1 MNHNS, CDR2 SASEGT. CDR3 coding DNA: TGTGCCAGCAAATCTTGGGGCGGGAGCCCCGATTTTTTCACCGGGGAGCTGTTTTTT. Translating gives CASKSWGGSPDFFTGELFF.

The rearrangement uses TRBV4-1 and TRBJ2-1, with 8 bases fitting TRBD2. The CDR3 is 20 amino acids. Losses at the gene ends were 1 base for V and 1 base for J; bases not matched to a gene: 15. CDR1 is MGHRA, CDR2 YSYEKL, per germline. The CDR3 DNA sequence: TGCGCCAGCAGCCAAGTCTTTGGGCTAAGCGGGAGAAATTCCTACAATGAGCAGTTCTTC. This sequence encodes CASSQVFGLSGRNSYNEQFF.

This chain joins TRBV7-9 and TRBJ2-7; D gene ambiguous. Germline V gene data show CDR1 as SEHNR and CDR2 as FQNEAQ (reference sequence). V was shortened by 5 bases and J by 7 bases, with 15 bases between the two germline ends. There are 13 residues in the CDR3. CDR3 protein: CASSPGRVIEQYF. The CDR3 bases are TGTGCCAGCAGCCCCGGACGGGTTATTGAGCAGTACTTC.

The chain has TRBV15 and TRBJ1-5; a weak D match, TRBD1 (6 bases). This CDR3 is 15 amino acids long. Germline V gene lookup returns CDR1 LNHNV and CDR2 YYDKDF (reference sequence). V gave up 0 bases and J gave up 3 bases, with 9 bases separating them. The CDR3 spells CATSRDTGFNQPQHF. The CDR3, as DNA: TGTGCCACCAGCAGAGATACAGGGTTCAATCAGCCCCAGCATTTT.

This clonotype appeared once. The chain employs TRBV6-4 and TRBJ2-1, with 10 nucleotides matching TRBD2. Germline CDR1 reads MRHNA; CDR2 reads SNTAGT. Trimming took 3 bases from V and 6 from J; bases not matched to a gene: 5. The CDR3 totals 15 residues. The CDR3 DNA reads as TGTGCCAGCAGTGAACTAGCGGGAAACGGCAATGAGCAGTTCTTC. Its translation: CASSELAGNGNEQFF.

The chain employs TRBV14 and TRBJ2-1; 10 nucleotides match TRBD2. Looked up from germline, CDR1 is SGHDN and CDR2 is FVKESK. J lost 3 bases, V lost 4 bases, and 6 bases had no gene match. This CDR3 spans 16 amino acids. CDR3 coding DNA: TGTGCCAGCAGCCGATCCACTAGCGGGATCTACAATGAGCAGTTCTTC. This codes for CASSRSTSGIYNEQFF.

Many counts were recorded for this clonotype. This rearrangement joins TRBV28 to TRBJ2-7; D is perhaps TRBD2 (5 bases). Trimming left V 3 bases short and J 3 bases short, with 9 bases between. The CDR3 has 13 residues. CDR1 and CDR2 (germline): MDHEN, SYDVKM. CDR3 loop: CASSFPGSYEQYF. DNA for the CDR3: TGTGCCAGCAGTTTCCCGGGGAGCTACGAGCAGTACTTC.

V gene TRBV27 combines with J gene TRBJ2-1; 14 bases align to TRBD2. The CDR3 sequence is 19 residues long. Per the germline V gene, CDR1 is MNHEY and CDR2 is SMNVEV (reference sequence). The J segment lost 6 bases and the V segment lost 4 bases, leaving 14 bases of the junction unmatched. CDR3 coding DNA: TGTGCCAGCAGTTCCCTCCTGGGGGGACTAGCGGGAGTGAGCAATGAGCAGTTCTTC. This sequence encodes CASSSLLGGLAGVSNEQFF.

This chain links TRBV7-9 with TRBJ2-7; D perhaps matches TRBD2 (6 bases). V was trimmed by 4 bases and J by 5 bases, leaving 18 bases between them. The CDR3 loop spans 15 amino acids. Per germline, CDR1 SEHNR and CDR2 FQNEAQ (reference sequence). The CDR3 bases are TGTGCCAGCAGCTCTGGAGGGGCCCCCGGACACGAGCAGTACTTC. Residues: CASSSGGAPGHEQYF. Based on the CDR3 plus reference TRBV7-9 and TRBJ2-7, the full variable domain is DTGVSQNPRHKITKRGQNVTFRCDPISEHNRLYWYRQTLGQGPEFLTYFQNEAQLEKSRLLSDRFSAERPKGSFSTLEIQRTEQGDSAMYLCASSSGGAPGHEQYFGPGTRLTVT.

The chain couples TRBV12-3 or TRBV12-4 to TRBJ1-1; a weak D match, TRBD1 (5 bases). V was shortened by 7 bases and J by 7 bases, with 28 bases between the two germline ends. The CDR3 totals 17 residues. This CDR3 is CASTPEGPLSGIDEAFF. The CDR3 DNA follows: TGTGCCAGCACCCCGGAGGGGCCGCTGAGCGGGATCGATGAAGCTTTCTTT.

This rearrangement joins TRBV6-2 or TRBV6-3 to TRBJ2-4; D ambiguous. The CDR3 loop spans 14 amino acids. Germline loops: CDR1 MNHEY, CDR2 SVGEGT. The V end lost 2 bases, the J end lost 2 bases, and 7 bases lay between the germline ends. CDR3 loop: CASSYPGSKNIQYF. CDR3 in DNA: TGTGCCAGCAGTTACCCGGGCTCCAAAAACATTCAGTACTTC.

The chain couples TRBV28 to TRBJ1-2; D unresolved. CDR3 length equals 11 residues. Germline V CDR1 and CDR2: MDHEN, SYDVKM. Deletions cut 7 bases from V and 14 bases from J, with 17 bases between. The CDR3 loop reads CASTFGPVSTF. Here the CDR3 DNA reads TGTGCCAGCACGTTCGGACCAGTCTCTACCTTC.

The V gene is TRBV29-1, the J gene TRBJ1-4; D might be TRBD1 (6 bases). In germline, CDR1 is SQVTM, CDR2 ANQGSEA. CDR3 size: 12 residues. The ends were cut back, 4 bases at V and 8 bases at J, with 11 bases in the middle. The CDR3 DNA reads TGCAGCGTTGCTGGGGGCGACGAAAAACTGTTTTTT. Protein sequence: CSVAGGDEKLFF.

The rearrangement links TRBV5-4 to TRBJ1-1; no clear D. The V gene's germline CDR1 is SGHNT and CDR2 YYREEE (reference sequence). The CDR3 loop spans 13 amino acids. The V and J ends lost 1 base and 3 bases respectively, with 7 bases between them. The CDR3 reads CASSLIKDTEAFF. The DNA for the CDR3 is TGTGCCAGCAGCTTGATTAAAGACACTGAAGCTTTCTTT.

The chain joins TRBV28 to TRBJ2-3; D remains unclear. The CDR3 length is 16 residues. The V end was cut by 5 bases, the J end by 2 bases, with 17 bases between. The germline V gene has CDR1 MDHEN and CDR2 SYDVKM. CDR3 bases: TGTGCCAGCAGTCCTCGGATCGGGTGGGACACAGATACGCAGTATTTT. This sequence encodes CASSPRIGWDTDTQYF.

This chain joins TRBV5-6 and TRBJ2-5; D is perhaps TRBD2 (6 bases). The CDR3 has 15 amino acids. V was trimmed by 0 bases and J by 5 bases, leaving 14 bases between them. The germline V gene has CDR1 SGHDT and CDR2 YYEEEE. The CDR3: CASSLVGGPGETQYF. In DNA, the CDR3 is TGTGCCAGCAGCTTGGTAGGAGGGCCGGGGGAGACCCAGTACTTC.